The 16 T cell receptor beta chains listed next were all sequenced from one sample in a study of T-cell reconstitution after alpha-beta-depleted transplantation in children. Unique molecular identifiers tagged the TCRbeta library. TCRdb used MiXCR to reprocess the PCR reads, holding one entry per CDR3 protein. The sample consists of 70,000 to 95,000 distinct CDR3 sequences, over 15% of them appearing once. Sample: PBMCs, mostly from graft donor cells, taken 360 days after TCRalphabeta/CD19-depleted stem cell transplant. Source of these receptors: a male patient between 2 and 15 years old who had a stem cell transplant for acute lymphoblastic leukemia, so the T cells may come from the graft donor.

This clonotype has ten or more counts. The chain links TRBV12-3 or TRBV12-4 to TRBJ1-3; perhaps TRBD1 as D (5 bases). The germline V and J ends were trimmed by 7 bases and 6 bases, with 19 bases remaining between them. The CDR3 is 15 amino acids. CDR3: CASTPPPGHLNTIYF. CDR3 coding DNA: TGTGCCAGCACCCCCCCTCCAGGACACCTAAACACCATATATTTT.

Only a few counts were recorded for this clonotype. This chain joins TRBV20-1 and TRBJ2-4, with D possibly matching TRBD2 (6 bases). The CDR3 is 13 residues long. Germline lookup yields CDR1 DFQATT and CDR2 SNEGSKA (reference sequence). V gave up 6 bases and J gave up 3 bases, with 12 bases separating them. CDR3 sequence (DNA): TGCAGTGCAAGGGACGGGGGCAAAAACATTCAGTACTTC. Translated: CSARDGGKNIQYF.

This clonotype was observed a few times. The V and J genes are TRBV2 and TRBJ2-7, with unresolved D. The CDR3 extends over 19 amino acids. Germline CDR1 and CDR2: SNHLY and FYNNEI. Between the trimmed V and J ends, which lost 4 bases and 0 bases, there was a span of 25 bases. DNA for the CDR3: TGTGCCAGCAGTGGGGTACTTTTTCACTTGAGGATAAGCTCCTACGAGCAGTACTTC. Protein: CASSGVLFHLRISSYEQYF.

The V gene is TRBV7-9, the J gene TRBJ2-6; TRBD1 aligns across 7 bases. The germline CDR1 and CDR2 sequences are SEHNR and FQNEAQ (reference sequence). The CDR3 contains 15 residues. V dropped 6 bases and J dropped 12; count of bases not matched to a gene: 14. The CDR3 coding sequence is TGTGCCAGCAGTTTTTACAGGGGAAGATCGGGCGTCCTGACTTTC. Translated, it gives CASSFYRGRSGVLTF.

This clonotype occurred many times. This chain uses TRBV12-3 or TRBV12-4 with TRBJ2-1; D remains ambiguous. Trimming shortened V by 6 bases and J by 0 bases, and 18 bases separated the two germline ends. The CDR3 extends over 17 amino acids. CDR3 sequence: CASSRRLAFSSYNEQFF. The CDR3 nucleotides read TGTGCCAGCAGCCGAAGACTGGCGTTTAGCTCCTACAATGAGCAGTTCTTC.

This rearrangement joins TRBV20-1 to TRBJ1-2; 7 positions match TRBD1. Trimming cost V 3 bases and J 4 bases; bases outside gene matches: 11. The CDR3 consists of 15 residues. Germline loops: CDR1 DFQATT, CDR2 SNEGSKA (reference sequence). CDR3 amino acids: CSARVSQGLGYGYTF. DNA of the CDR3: TGCAGTGCTAGGGTATCACAGGGGTTGGGCTATGGCTACACCTTC.

The CDR3 region is CASRSPAGGPYNEQFF. CDR3 nucleotides: TGTGCCAGCAGATCACCAGCGGGAGGGCCCTACAATGAGCAGTTCTTC. The V call is TRBV6-1, the J call TRBJ2-1, with TRBD2 matching 10 bases. This CDR3 spans 16 amino acids. CDR1 and CDR2 (germline): MNHNS, SASEGT. Germline trimming cut 6 bases from V and 2 bases from J; bases unmatched to any gene: 7.

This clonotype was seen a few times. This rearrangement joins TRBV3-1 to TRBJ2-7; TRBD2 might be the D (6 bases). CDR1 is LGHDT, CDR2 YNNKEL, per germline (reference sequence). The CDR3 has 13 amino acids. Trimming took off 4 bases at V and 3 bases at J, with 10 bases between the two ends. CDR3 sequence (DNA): TGTGCCAGCAGCCCCCAGACTAGCTACGAGCAGTACTTC. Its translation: CASSPQTSYEQYF.

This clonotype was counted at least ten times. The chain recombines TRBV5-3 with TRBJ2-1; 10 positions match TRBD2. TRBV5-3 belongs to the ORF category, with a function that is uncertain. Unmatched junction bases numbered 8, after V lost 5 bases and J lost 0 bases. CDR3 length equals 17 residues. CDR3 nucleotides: TGTGCCAGAAGATGGGAGCGGGAGGGCCTCTCCTACAATGAGCAGTTCTTC. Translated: CARRWEREGLSYNEQFF.

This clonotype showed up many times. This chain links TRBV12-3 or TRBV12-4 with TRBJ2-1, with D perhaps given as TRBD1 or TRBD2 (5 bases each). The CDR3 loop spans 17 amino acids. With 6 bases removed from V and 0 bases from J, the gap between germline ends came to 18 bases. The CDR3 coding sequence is TGTGCCAGCAGCGATCCCGGGACCCGGAGCTCCTACAATGAGCAGTTCTTC. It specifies CASSDPGTRSSYNEQFF.

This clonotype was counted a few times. Here the CDR3 DNA reads TGCAGCGTTGATCGGGCCTATCGCCTGGAGACCCAGTACTTC. Its translation is CSVDRAYRLETQYF. The chain combines TRBV29-1 with TRBJ2-5, with D uncertain. Trimming removed 3 bases from V and 5 bases from J, with 16 bases in between. The CDR3 has 14 amino acids. CDR1 is SQVTM, CDR2 ANQGSEA, per germline.

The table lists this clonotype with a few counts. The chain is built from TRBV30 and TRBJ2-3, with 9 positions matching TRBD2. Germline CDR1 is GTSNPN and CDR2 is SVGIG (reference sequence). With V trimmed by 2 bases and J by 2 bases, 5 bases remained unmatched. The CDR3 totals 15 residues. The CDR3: CAWSHLAGLTDTQYF. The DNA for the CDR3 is TGTGCCTGGAGTCATCTAGCGGGACTCACAGATACGCAGTATTTT.

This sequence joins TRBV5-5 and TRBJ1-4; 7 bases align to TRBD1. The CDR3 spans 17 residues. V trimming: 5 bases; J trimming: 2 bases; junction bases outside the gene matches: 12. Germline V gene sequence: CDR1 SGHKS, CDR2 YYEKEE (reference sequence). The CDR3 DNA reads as TGTGCCAGCAGACCTACTGGGACAGCTCTGACTAATGAAAAACTGTTTTTT. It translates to CASRPTGTALTNEKLFF.

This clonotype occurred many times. This CDR3 reads CASSLAGGLHNEQFF. For the CDR3, the DNA is TGTGCCAGCAGTCTAGCGGGAGGGCTTCACAATGAGCAGTTCTTC. The genes are TRBV27 and TRBJ2-1, with 12 positions matching TRBD2. This CDR3 is built from 15 residues. V lost 5 bases and J lost 5; bases outside the gene matches: 4. Germline CDR1 is MNHEY and CDR2 is SMNVEV (reference sequence).

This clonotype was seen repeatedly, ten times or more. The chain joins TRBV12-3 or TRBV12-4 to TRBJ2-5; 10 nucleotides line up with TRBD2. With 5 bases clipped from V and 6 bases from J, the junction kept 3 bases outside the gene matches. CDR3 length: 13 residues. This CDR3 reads CASSGLAVKTQYF. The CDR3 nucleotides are TGTGCCAGCAGTGGACTAGCGGTGAAGACCCAGTACTTC.

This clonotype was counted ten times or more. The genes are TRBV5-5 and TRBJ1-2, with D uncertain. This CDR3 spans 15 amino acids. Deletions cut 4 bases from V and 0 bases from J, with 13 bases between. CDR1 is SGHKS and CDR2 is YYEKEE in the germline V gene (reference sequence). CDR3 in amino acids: CASSATTATNYGYTF. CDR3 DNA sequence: TGTGCCAGCAGCGCAACAACAGCGACTAACTATGGCTACACCTTC. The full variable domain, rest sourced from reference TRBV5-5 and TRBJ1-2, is DAGVTQSPTHLIKTRGQQVTLRCSPISGHKSVSWYQQVLGQGPQFIFQYYEKEERGRGNFPDRFSARQFPNYSSELNVNALLLGDSALYLCASSATTATNYGYTFGSGTRLTVV.